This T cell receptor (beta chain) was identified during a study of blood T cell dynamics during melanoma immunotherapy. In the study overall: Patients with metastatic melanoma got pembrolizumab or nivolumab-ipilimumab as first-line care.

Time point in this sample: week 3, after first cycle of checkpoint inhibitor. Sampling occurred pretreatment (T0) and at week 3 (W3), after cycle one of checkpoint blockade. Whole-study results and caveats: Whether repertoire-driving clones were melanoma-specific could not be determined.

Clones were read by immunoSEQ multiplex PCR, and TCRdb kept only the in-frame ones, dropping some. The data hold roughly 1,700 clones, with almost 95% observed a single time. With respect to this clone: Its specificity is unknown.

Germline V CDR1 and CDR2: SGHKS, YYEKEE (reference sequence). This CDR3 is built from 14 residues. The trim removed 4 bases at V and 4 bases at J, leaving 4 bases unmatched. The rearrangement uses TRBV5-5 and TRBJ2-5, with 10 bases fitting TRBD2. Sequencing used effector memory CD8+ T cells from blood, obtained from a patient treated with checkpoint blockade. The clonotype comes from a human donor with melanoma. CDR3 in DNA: TGTGCCAGCAGCCGAATAGCGGGAGGAGAGACCCAGTACTTC. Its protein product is CASSRIAGGETQYF.